This T cell receptor beta chain was captured in a study of CD8 T cells in ankylosing spondylitis. In its sample, this clonotype was seen a few times. The antigen is unknown. General observations from the study: Characteristic, it appeared, of ankylosing spondylitis blood was a TCR beta motif of fewer than 10 highly homologous variants.

CDR3 length equals 13 residues. Germline lookup yields CDR1 DFQATT and CDR2 SNEGSKA (reference sequence). V shed 7 bases and J shed 4 bases, with 15 bases lying between them. TCRdb re-called the 5' RACE reads through MiXCR, storing one row per CDR3 protein. Altogether about 420,000 distinct CDR3 sequences are present, about 22% being singletons, with the ten largest covering about 17%. The sample comprised blood, either unsorted or a sorted T cell fraction (not recorded which). This sequence originates from a male donor with ankylosing spondylitis. The rearrangement joins TRBV20-1 to TRBJ2-3; D may be TRBD1 or TRBD2 (5 bases each). The CDR3 sequence: CSGGGGAADTQYF. CDR3 coding DNA: TGCAGTGGCGGAGGTGGGGCAGCAGATACGCAGTATTTT.